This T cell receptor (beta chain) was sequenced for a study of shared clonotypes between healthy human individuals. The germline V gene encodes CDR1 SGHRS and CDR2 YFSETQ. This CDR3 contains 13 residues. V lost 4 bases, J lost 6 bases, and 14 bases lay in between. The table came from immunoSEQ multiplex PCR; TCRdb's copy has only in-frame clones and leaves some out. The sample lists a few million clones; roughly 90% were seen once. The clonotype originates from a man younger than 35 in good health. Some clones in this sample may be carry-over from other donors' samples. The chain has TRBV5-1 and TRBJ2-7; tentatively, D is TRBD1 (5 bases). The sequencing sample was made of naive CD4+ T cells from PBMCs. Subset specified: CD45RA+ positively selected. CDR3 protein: CASSIGAFSEQYF. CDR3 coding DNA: TGCGCCAGCAGCATTGGGGCGTTCTCCGAGCAGTACTTC. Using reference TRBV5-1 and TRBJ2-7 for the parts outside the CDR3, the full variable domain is KAGVTQTPRYLIKTRGQQVTLSCSPISGHRSVSWYQQTPGQGLQFLFEYFSETQRNKGNFPGRFSGRQFSNSRSEMNVSTLELGDSALYLCASSIGAFSEQYFGPGTRLTVT.